A selection of T cell receptor beta chains follows, all from one sample in a study of regulatory T cells in long-lasting Graves disease. TCRdb re-analysed the multiplex PCR reads in MiXCR, keeping a single row per CDR3 protein. Of under 450,000 distinct CDR3 sequences listed, 23% are singletons. The sequences come from peripheral blood mononuclear cells (PBMCs), collected when the disease was refractory, from a patient treated with antithyroid drugs. The receptors were sampled from a woman aged 40 to 50 with Graves disease. Both conserved end residues are trimmed from each CDR3. Fields, in order: J gene, V gene, D gene, CDR3 protein. The D gene is left open where the match is weak.

TRBJ2-7	TRBV29-1	TRBD1	SVRTGRRSVEQY
TRBJ2-7	TRBV11-2	.	ASTRFRGSYEQY
TRBJ2-5	TRBV2	.	ASSDVVDVETQY
TRBJ2-2	TRBV11-2	TRBD2	ASSLAPRTSGRATLGELF
TRBJ2-7	TRBV25-1	.	ASSEWVEGAYEQY
TRBJ1-1	TRBV28	.	ASSLPDLGVGFEAF
TRBJ1-4	TRBV5-1	.	ASSLDGRILYGEKLF
TRBJ2-7	TRBV12-3/TRBV12-4	TRBD2	ASSLRSGGSEEQY
TRBJ1-5	TRBV28	.	ASSLGDSRRQPQH
TRBJ2-2	TRBV4-1	TRBD2	ASSQVLSGTGELF
TRBJ2-2	TRBV7-8	.	ASSQASFGTSELF
TRBJ1-1	TRBV28	.	ASRLRLNTEAF
TRBJ2-6	TRBV3-1	TRBD1	ASSQEQGMGANVLT
TRBJ1-5	TRBV12-3/TRBV12-4	TRBD1	ASKTGGGQPQH
TRBJ2-7	TRBV20-1	TRBD2	SAPGRVPYEQY
TRBJ2-1	TRBV11-2	.	ASSPKLYNEQF
TRBJ1-2	TRBV28	.	ASTLNDGVFGYT
TRBJ1-2	TRBV3-1	.	ASSSGPGYGYT
TRBJ2-5	TRBV3-1	.	ASSQEPRETQY
TRBJ2-1	TRBV28	TRBD2	ASSLLRAGGPNEQF
TRBJ2-1	TRBV20-1	.	SASYLPSSYNEQF
TRBJ1-5	TRBV2	TRBD1	ASSADRDSNQPQH
TRBJ2-3	TRBV28	TRBD2	ASNILAEMGDTQY
TRBJ1-2	TRBV28	.	ASSLTGIQSYGYT